The 32 T cell receptor beta chains presented below share a single source sample, sequenced in a study of cytomegalovirus exposure and HLA in healthy donors. PCR primers comprised 60 Vbeta and 13 Jbeta primers. The assay was immunoSEQ multiplex PCR, and TCRdb's table has in-frame clones only and misses some. The data hold under 150,000 clones, with about two thirds observed a single time. The specimen was PBMCs. The receptor set was obtained from a human donor in good health.

The chain has TRBV29-1 and TRBJ2-5; the D gene is possibly TRBD1 (5 bases). Trimming pared 7 bases from V and 0 bases from J, leaving 9 bases between. This CDR3 comprises 12 residues. Germline V gives CDR1 SQVTM, CDR2 ANQGSEA. As DNA, the CDR3 is TGCAGCGACCGACAGTACCAAGAGACCCAGTACTTC. Protein: CSDRQYQETQYF.

The V call is TRBV28, the J call TRBJ2-6, with D hard to call. Trimming shortened V by 6 bases and J by 3 bases, and 6 bases separated the two germline ends. The CDR3 consists of 13 residues. The germline gives CDR1 MDHEN, CDR2 SYDVKM. CDR3 amino acids: CASSRFGANVLTF. The DNA for the CDR3 is TGTGCCAGCAGCCGTTTTGGGGCCAACGTCCTGACTTTC.

The J gene is TRBJ2-7, the V gene TRBV29-1; 8 bases map to TRBD2. The CDR3 length is 11 residues. The V gene end was trimmed by 5 bases and the J gene end by 5 bases; junction bases not matched to a gene: 2. CDR1 is SQVTM and CDR2 is ANQGSEA in the germline V gene. The CDR3 DNA reads as TGCAGCGTTCGGGAGGGGGACGAGCAGTACTTC. It is translated as CSVREGDEQYF.

A word on this clone: A read error may produce the germline difference seen at one junction end. This chain links TRBV7-9 with TRBJ2-7; 8 nucleotides align to TRBD1. This CDR3 is 16 amino acids long. The germline V gene has CDR1 SEHNR and CDR2 FQNEAQ (reference sequence). Here the CDR3 reads CSSSLAQGASFYEQYF. CDR3 bases: TGTTCCAGCAGCTTAGCCCAGGGGGCTTCGTTCTACGAGCAGTACTTC. Filled out from reference TRBV7-9 and TRBJ2-7, the complete variable domain reads DTGVSQNPRHKITKRGQNVTFRCDPISEHNRLYWYRQTLGQGPEFLTYFQNEAQLEKSRLLSDRFSAERPKGSFSTLEIQRTEQGDSAMYLCSSSLAQGASFYEQYFGPGTRLTVT.

This chain links TRBV7-9 with TRBJ2-3, with 14 bases matching TRBD2. CDR3 size: 19 residues. V was clipped by 2 bases and J by 0 bases; unmatched bases: 7. Germline V gives CDR1 SEHNR, CDR2 FQNEAQ (reference sequence). CDR3 sequence (DNA): TGTGCCAGCAGCTTAAGTACCGGGACTAGCGGGAGCAGCACAGATACGCAGTATTTT. Encoded protein: CASSLSTGTSGSSTDTQYF.

J is TRBJ2-3 and V is TRBV7-2; TRBD2 is a possible D gene (6 bases). Trimming cost V 5 bases and J 2 bases, with 14 bases left between them. Germline-derived CDR1 and CDR2 are SGHTA and FQGNSA. The CDR3 sequence is 15 residues long. CDR3 sequence reads: CASSPDGGATDTQYF. Written as DNA, the CDR3 is TGTGCCAGCAGCCCGGATGGAGGGGCCACAGATACGCAGTATTTT.

This clone was counted a few times. The rearrangement links TRBV9 to TRBJ2-1; 8 bases line up with TRBD2. V was pared by 0 bases and J by 7 bases, with 9 bases of the junction left unmatched. CDR1 SGDLS and CDR2 YYNGEE come from the germline V gene. This CDR3 spans 16 amino acids. The CDR3 sequence is CASSVGGGGGGNEQFF. CDR3 DNA sequence: TGTGCCAGCAGCGTAGGAGGCGGGGGCGGGGGGAATGAGCAGTTCTTC.

V and J are TRBV4-3 and TRBJ2-1; TRBD2 matches at 7 bases. V lost 0 bases and J lost 8; bases outside the gene matches: 4. The CDR3 loop spans 14 amino acids. CDR1 and CDR2 (germline): LGHNA, YSLEER. The CDR3 loop reads CASSQEGGSYEQFF. In DNA form, the CDR3 reads TGCGCCAGCAGCCAAGAAGGCGGGAGCTATGAGCAGTTCTTC.

The V gene is TRBV21-1, the J gene TRBJ1-1; TRBD1, the table's D call, lacks a check against the DNA. TRBV21-1 corresponds to a pseudogene. There are 18 residues in the CDR3. Here the CDR3 DNA reads TGTGCCAGCAGCAAAGTGGCCAGGTTCTTTGTTAGGAACACTGAAGCTTTCTTT. Translating gives CASSKVARFFVRNTEAFF.

J is TRBJ2-3 and V is TRBV7-3; TRBD2 matches 9 bases. CDR3 size: 17 residues. J gave up 2 bases and V 1 base, and 7 bases lay outside the gene matches. Germline V gene data show CDR1 as SGHTA and CDR2 as FQGTGA. The CDR3 region has the DNA TGTGCCAGCAGCTTAAGGGCGGGAGGGCCTAACACAGATACGCAGTATTTT. This codes for CASSLRAGGPNTDTQYF.

The chain carries TRBV4-2 and TRBJ2-2; 12 nucleotides agree with TRBD2. CDR1 is LGHNA, CDR2 YNFKEQ, per germline. This CDR3 spans 16 amino acids. Trimming at V came to 1 base and at J to 6 bases, leaving 3 bases not matched to a gene. The CDR3: CASSQAPSGGAGELFF. DNA for the CDR3: TGTGCCAGCAGCCAAGCTCCTAGCGGGGGGGCCGGGGAGCTGTTTTTT.

This clone was counted once. The rearrangement joins TRBV27 to TRBJ1-2; 9 nucleotides align to TRBD1. Germline V gene data show CDR1 as MNHEY and CDR2 as SMNVEV (reference sequence). V shed 3 bases, J shed 6 bases, and the junction held 14 bases outside the gene matches. CDR3 size: 17 residues. CDR3 coding DNA: TGTGCCAGCAGTTTGATGCCCTTACAGGGGGCTATGAATGGCTACACCTTC. Translating it yields CASSLMPLQGAMNGYTF.

This clone turned up a few times. The chain links TRBV9 to TRBJ2-5; TRBD2 matches at 10 bases. Trimming cost V 0 bases and J 1 base; bases outside gene matches: 9. There are 18 residues in the CDR3. Germline V gives CDR1 SGDLS, CDR2 YYNGEE. The chain's CDR3 is CASSVGSLAGAPQETQYF. The CDR3 DNA follows: TGTGCCAGCAGCGTAGGTAGTCTAGCGGGGGCCCCCCAAGAGACCCAGTACTTC. The whole variable domain, filled in from reference TRBV9 and TRBJ2-5, reads DSGVTQTPKHLITATGQRVTLRCSPRSGDLSVYWYQQSLDQGLQFLIQYYNGEERAKGNILERFSAQQFPDLHSELNLSSLELGDSALYFCASSVGSLAGAPQETQYFGPGTRLLVL.

The chain has TRBV30 and TRBJ1-1, with D possibly being TRBD1 (5 bases). The CDR3 is made up of 13 amino acids. V lost 4 bases, J lost 1 base, and 10 bases lay in between. Germline V lookup: CDR1 GTSNPN, CDR2 SVGIG (reference sequence). The CDR3 DNA reads as TGTGCCTGGACCGGGACTGGGAACACTGAAGCTTTCTTT. This translates into CAWTGTGNTEAFF.

This sequence joins TRBV28 and TRBJ2-7; TRBD2 matches 7 bases. Germline trimming cut 8 bases from V and 9 bases from J; bases unmatched to any gene: 4. The CDR3 runs 10 residues. Germline V gene data show CDR1 as MDHEN and CDR2 as SYDVKM. The DNA of the CDR3 is TGTGCCAGCGCGGGGAGGGGGCAGTACTTC. Translated, it gives CASAGRGQYF.

About this clone itself: The junction differs from germline at one of its ends, possibly a read error. The chain's CDR3 is CASSLGGLAGYNERFF. CDR3 bases: TGTGCCAGCAGCTTAGGGGGACTAGCGGGATACAATGAGCGGTTCTTC. The chain has TRBV11-2 and TRBJ2-1; 13 bases align to TRBD2. This CDR3 has 16 residues. Germline values: CDR1 SGHAT, CDR2 FQNNGV.

This chain joins TRBV7-2 and TRBJ2-3, with D possibly TRBD2 on 6 matching bases. The CDR3 is made up of 14 amino acids. Germline V CDR1 and CDR2: SGHTA, FQGNSA. V was clipped by 0 bases and J by 5 bases, with 9 bases between them. The CDR3 protein is CASSLAWGGDTQYF. The DNA for the CDR3 is TGTGCCAGCAGCTTAGCATGGGGAGGAGATACGCAGTATTTT.

This chain joins TRBV6-1 and TRBJ1-4; D may be TRBD1 (6 bases). V gave up 5 bases and J gave up 8 bases, with 12 bases separating them. The CDR3 is 13 amino acids. CDR1 and CDR2 from the germline V gene are MNHNS and SASEGT. The CDR3 is CASSRTEGEKLFF. DNA for the CDR3: TGTGCCAGCAGTCGGACAGAGGGGGAAAAACTGTTTTTT.

The chain links TRBV25-1 to TRBJ1-1, with D possibly matching TRBD1 (6 bases). Looked up from germline, CDR1 is MGHDK and CDR2 is SYGVNS. The CDR3 covers 13 residues. V dropped 7 bases and J dropped 1 base, with 10 bases sitting between them. CDR3 protein: CASNVGGNTEAFF. The CDR3 coding sequence is TGTGCCAGCAACGTAGGGGGGAACACTGAAGCTTTCTTT.

Note on this clone: The same CDR3 can be traced to other DNA sequences in this sample. The V call is TRBV9, the J call TRBJ2-7; TRBD2 is a possible D gene (6 bases). V was shortened by 0 bases and J by 6 bases, with 10 bases between the two germline ends. Germline CDR1 and CDR2: SGDLS and YYNGEE. The CDR3 is made up of 13 amino acids. Here the CDR3 DNA reads TGTGCCAGCAGCGTAGGCGGGGTTGGCGAGCAGTACTTC. Its translation is CASSVGGVGEQYF.

The rearrangement uses TRBV27 and TRBJ1-2; 7 bases are shared with TRBD1. CDR3 length equals 18 residues. Germline trimming cut 0 bases from V and 4 bases from J; bases unmatched to any gene: 14. The V gene's germline CDR1 is MNHEY and CDR2 SMNVEV (reference sequence). CDR3 in DNA: TGTGCCAGCAGTTTATCGATCCTAAGACAGGGTCCGACCTATGGCTACACCTTC. This translates into CASSLSILRQGPTYGYTF.

This clone was detected once. The chain recombines TRBV19 with TRBJ2-1; perhaps TRBD2 as D (5 bases). CDR3 size: 16 residues. Germline assignment: CDR1 LNHDA and CDR2 SQIVND (reference sequence). Trimming removed 11 bases from V and 7 bases from J, with 27 bases in between. The CDR3 loop is CAGTNPGSMRGNEQFF. The CDR3 region has the DNA TGTGCCGGCACCAACCCGGGCAGCATGAGAGGGAATGAGCAGTTCTTC.

The chain is built from TRBV25-1 and TRBJ1-1; D possibly corresponds to TRBD1 (6 bases). Deletions cut 5 bases from V and 1 base from J, with 11 bases between. The CDR3 is 14 residues long. CDR1 and CDR2 (germline): MGHDK, SYGVNS. The chain's CDR3 is CASSSLGANTEAFF. CDR3 coding DNA: TGTGCCAGCAGTTCCCTGGGGGCGAACACTGAAGCTTTCTTT. The full variable domain, rest sourced from reference TRBV25-1 and TRBJ1-1, is EADIYQTPRYLVIGTGKKITLECSQTMGHDKMYWYQQDPGMELHLIHYSYGVNSTEKGDLSSESTVSRIRTEHFPLTLESARPSHTSQYLCASSSLGANTEAFFGQGTRLTVV.

The chain uses TRBV5-1 and TRBJ1-2; 9 bases fit TRBD1. This CDR3 is built from 16 residues. J was trimmed by 8 bases and V by 4 bases; bases with no gene match: 15. CDR1 is SGHRS, CDR2 YFSETQ, per germline. The CDR3 DNA follows: TGCGCCAGCAGCCTAGTTTCCGGGACAGGGTCCCAGGGCTACACCTTC. As protein: CASSLVSGTGSQGYTF.

The chain uses TRBV27 and TRBJ2-7; 9 positions match TRBD2. The CDR3 has 16 residues. Per germline, CDR1 MNHEY and CDR2 SMNVEV (reference sequence). With V trimmed by 7 bases and J by 6 bases, 16 bases remained unmatched. The CDR3, as DNA: TGTGCCAGCACGAAAGCCTTGGGGACTAGCTGGCGCGAGCAGTACTTC. It encodes CASTKALGTSWREQYF.

A few counts support this clone. This chain uses TRBV6-5 with TRBJ2-1; weak D call: TRBD1 (7 bases). V shed 2 bases and J shed 1 base, with 12 bases lying between them. The germline V gene has CDR1 MNHEY and CDR2 SVGAGI. The CDR3 covers 16 residues. CDR3 amino acids: CASSYAGTASYNEQFF. CDR3 DNA: TGTGCCAGCAGTTACGCGGGGACAGCATCCTACAATGAGCAGTTCTTC.

This clone was counted many times. The rearrangement uses TRBV11-2 and TRBJ1-1; the D is unclear. The CDR3 has 15 residues. V was shortened by 5 bases and J by 5 bases, with 18 bases between the two germline ends. CDR1 is SGHAT and CDR2 is FQNNGV in the germline V gene. CDR3 DNA: TGTGCCAGCAGCCCGACGACTTACTCAAATACTGAAGCTTTCTTT. Translating it yields CASSPTTYSNTEAFF.

This chain links TRBV7-9 with TRBJ1-4, with a weak D call TRBD1 (6 bases). CDR1 is SEHNR, CDR2 FQNEAQ, per germline (reference sequence). The V gene lost 8 bases and the J gene lost 2 bases, with 15 bases spanning the gap. The CDR3 sequence is 15 residues long. The CDR3 region is CASGGAMATNEKLFF. The CDR3 DNA reads TGTGCCAGCGGGGGCGCGATGGCGACTAATGAAAAACTGTTTTTT.

The chain uses TRBV5-1 and TRBJ2-1; D ambiguous. CDR3 size: 13 residues. V was cut by 4 bases and J by 9 bases, with 14 bases left in between. Germline CDR1 is SGHRS and CDR2 is YFSETQ. The CDR3 is CASSPLRFGEQFF. The CDR3 DNA sequence: TGCGCCAGCAGCCCCTTACGATTCGGTGAGCAGTTCTTC.

J is TRBJ1-1 and V is TRBV28, with 10 bases matching TRBD1. V shed 2 bases, J shed 4 bases, and the junction held 4 bases outside the gene matches. This CDR3 region has 15 residues. The germline V gene has CDR1 MDHEN and CDR2 SYDVKM. The CDR3: CASSLIGTGVTEAFF. Here the CDR3 DNA reads TGTGCCAGCAGTTTAATCGGGACAGGGGTCACTGAAGCTTTCTTT. The full variable domain, completed using reference TRBV28 and TRBJ1-1, is DVKVTQSSRYLVKRTGEKVFLECVQDMDHENMFWYRQDPGLGLRLIYFSYDVKMKEKGDIPEGYSVSREKKERFSLILESASTNQTSMYLCASSLIGTGVTEAFFGQGTRLTVV.

The chain is built from TRBV18 and TRBJ2-3, with D unclear. The CDR3 is made up of 14 amino acids. The germline gives CDR1 KGHSH, CDR2 LQKENI. V lost 2 bases and J 0 bases, leaving 6 bases between the germline ends. The CDR3 sequence: CASSPGTSTDTQYF. The CDR3 DNA is TGTGCCAGCTCACCAGGTACTAGCACAGATACGCAGTATTTT. Looking up the rest from reference TRBV18 and TRBJ2-3 gives the full variable domain: NAGVMQNPRHLVRRRGQEARLRCSPMKGHSHVYWYRQLPEEGLKFMVYLQKENIIDESGMPKERFSAEFPKEGPSILRIQQVVRGDSAAYFCASSPGTSTDTQYFGPGTRLTVL.

The CDR3 here is CSVISGLDGETQYF. Here the CDR3 DNA reads TGCAGCGTCATTAGCGGGTTGGACGGAGAGACCCAGTACTTC. The V and J genes are TRBV29-1 and TRBJ2-5; 7 bases map to TRBD2. Germline values: CDR1 SQVTM, CDR2 ANQGSEA. This CDR3 region has 14 residues. Trimming removed 6 bases from V and 4 bases from J; junction bases left unmatched: 11.